These T cell receptor beta chains were read from a single sample in a study of radiotherapy plus CTLA-4 blockade in lung cancer. Profiling relied on immunoSEQ multiplex PCR, and the TCRdb table lists in-frame clones only, not all of them. The sample consists of some 73,000 clones, around 81% of them appearing once. The sequenced sample was peripheral blood, obtained from a patient treated with radiotherapy plus ipilimumab. The source is a human donor with non-small cell lung cancer whose response to radiotherapy plus ipilimumab could not be evaluated. Some clones in this sample may be carry-over from other donors' samples. Both conserved end residues are part of each CDR3. The D gene is left open where the match is weak. A clone size is listed for some rows: how often the clone was seen (once, few, many), or a class if it is expanded.

V	D	J	size	CDR3	DNA
TRBV28	NA	TRBJ2-7	NA	CASSLPRGHSYEQYF	TGTGCCAGCAGTTTGCCTAGGGGCCACTCCTACGAGCAGTACTTC
TRBV7-9	NA	TRBJ2-7	many	CASSLPLDYEQYF	TGTGCCAGCAGCTTACCACTCGACTACGAGCAGTACTTC
TRBV7-9	TRBD1	TRBJ2-7	NA	CASSLVGGAYEQYF	TGTGCCAGCAGCTTAGTAGGGGGCGCCTACGAGCAGTACTTC
TRBV5-5	NA	TRBJ1-2	NA	CASSLETANYGYTF	TGTGCCAGCAGCTTGGAGACAGCTAACTATGGCTACACCTTC
TRBV15	NA	TRBJ1-4	NA	CATSPLREKLFF	TGTGCCACCAGCCCCCTCAGGGAAAAACTGTTTTTT
TRBV29-1	NA	TRBJ2-7	NA	CSGGIVLPYEQYF	TGCAGCGGGGGCATTGTCTTACCATACGAGCAGTACTTC
TRBV19	TRBD1	TRBJ1-5	NA	CATGEQGRQPQHF	TGTGCCACCGGGGAACAGGGGCGGCAGCCCCAGCATTTT
TRBV20-1	NA	TRBJ2-7	NA	CSGGGGYEQYF	TGCAGTGGAGGGGGGGGCTACGAGCAGTACTTC
TRBV4-1	TRBD1	TRBJ2-7	NA	CASSQGQGVAYEQYF	TGCGCCAGCAGCCAGGGACAGGGAGTCGCCTACGAGCAGTACTTC
TRBV28	TRBD2	TRBJ2-7	NA	CATWSSGGPKTYEQYF	TGTGCCACATGGAGTAGCGGGGGCCCTAAGACCTACGAGCAGTACTTC
TRBV28	NA	TRBJ1-1	NA	CASSLFGRATEAFF	TGTGCCAGCAGTTTATTTGGCAGGGCCACTGAAGCTTTCTTT